This T cell receptor (beta chain) was obtained from a study of early T cells in non-severe SARS-CoV-2 infection. Study-level background: The authors sequenced bulk RNA from unsorted whole blood, leaving chains unpaired.

Study-level findings and limits: VDJdb-based annotation leaned toward anti-spike CD8 responses and missed private and CD4 specificities.

Unique molecular identifiers were added to individual cDNA molecules. TCRdb passed the 5' RACE reads through MiXCR, listing each CDR3 protein once. The table includes tens of thousands of distinct CDR3 sequences, under 14% detected once. Germline assignment: CDR1 KGHDR and CDR2 SFDVKD. This CDR3 spans 17 amino acids. V gave up 3 bases and J gave up 5 bases; unmatched junction bases: 12. Of note for this clonotype: No antigen is known for it.

The J gene is TRBJ2-5, the V gene TRBV24-1, with 9 bases identical to TRBD2. The material sequenced was whole blood. The TCR was taken from an adult who was a healthcare worker with PCR-confirmed SARS-CoV-2 infection or an uninfected control (not recorded which). CDR3 bases: TGTGCCACCAGTGATCTTAAGCGGGGGGCCGGCAGGGAGACCCAGTACTTC. Encoded protein: CATSDLKRGAGRETQYF.